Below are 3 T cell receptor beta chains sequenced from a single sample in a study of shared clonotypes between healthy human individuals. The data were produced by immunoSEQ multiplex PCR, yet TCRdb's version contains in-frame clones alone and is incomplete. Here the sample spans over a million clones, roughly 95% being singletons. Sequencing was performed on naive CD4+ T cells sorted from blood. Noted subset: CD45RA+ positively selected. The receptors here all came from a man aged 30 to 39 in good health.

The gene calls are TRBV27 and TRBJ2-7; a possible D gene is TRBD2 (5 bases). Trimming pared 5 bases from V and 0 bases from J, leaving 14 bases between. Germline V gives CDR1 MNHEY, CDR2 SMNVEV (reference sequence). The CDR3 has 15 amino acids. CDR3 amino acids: CASSPFRGYSYEQYF. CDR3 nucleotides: TGTGCCAGCAGTCCTTTTCGCGGGTACTCCTACGAGCAGTACTTC.

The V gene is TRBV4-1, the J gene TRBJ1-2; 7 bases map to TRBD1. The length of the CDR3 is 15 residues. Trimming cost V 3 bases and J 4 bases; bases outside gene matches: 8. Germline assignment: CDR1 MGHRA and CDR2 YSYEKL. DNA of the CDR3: TGCGCCAGCAGCCAGAGGACAGGAACCTTCTATGGCTACACCTTC. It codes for CASSQRTGTFYGYTF.

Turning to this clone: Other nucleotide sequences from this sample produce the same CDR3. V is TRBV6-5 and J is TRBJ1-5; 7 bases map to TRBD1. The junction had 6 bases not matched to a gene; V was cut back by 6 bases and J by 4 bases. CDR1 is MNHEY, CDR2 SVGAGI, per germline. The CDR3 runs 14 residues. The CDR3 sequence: CASSRQGGNQPQHF. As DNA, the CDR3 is TGTGCCAGCAGCCGACAGGGTGGGAATCAGCCCCAGCATTTT.